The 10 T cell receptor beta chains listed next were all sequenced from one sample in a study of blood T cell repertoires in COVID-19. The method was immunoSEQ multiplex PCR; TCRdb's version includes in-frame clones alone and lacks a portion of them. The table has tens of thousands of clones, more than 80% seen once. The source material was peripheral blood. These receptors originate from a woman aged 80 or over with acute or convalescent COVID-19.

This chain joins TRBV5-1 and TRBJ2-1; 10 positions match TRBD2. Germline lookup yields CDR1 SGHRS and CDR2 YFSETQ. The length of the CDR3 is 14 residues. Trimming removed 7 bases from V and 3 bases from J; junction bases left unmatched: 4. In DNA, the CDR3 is TGCGCCAGCGCGGGACTAGCGTTCTACAATGAGCAGTTCTTC. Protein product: CASAGLAFYNEQFF.

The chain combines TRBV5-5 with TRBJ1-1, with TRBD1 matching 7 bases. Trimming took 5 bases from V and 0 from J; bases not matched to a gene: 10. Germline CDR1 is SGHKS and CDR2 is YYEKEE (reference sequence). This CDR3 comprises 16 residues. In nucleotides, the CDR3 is TGTGCCAGCAGAGATGGACAGGAACAAATGAACACTGAAGCTTTCTTT. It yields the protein CASRDGQEQMNTEAFF.

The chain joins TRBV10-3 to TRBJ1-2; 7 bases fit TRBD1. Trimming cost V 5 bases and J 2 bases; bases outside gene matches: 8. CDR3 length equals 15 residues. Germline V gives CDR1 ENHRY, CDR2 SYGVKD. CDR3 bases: TGTGCCATCAGTAAATCAGGGGGGACGAACTATGGCTACACCTTC. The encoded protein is CAISKSGGTNYGYTF.

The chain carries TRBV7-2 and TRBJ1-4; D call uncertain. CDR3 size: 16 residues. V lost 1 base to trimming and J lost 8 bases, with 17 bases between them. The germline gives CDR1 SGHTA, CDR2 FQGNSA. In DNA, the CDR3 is TGTGCCAGCAGCTTAGAAGGAGGACTGGGAGCGGAAAAACTGTTTTTT. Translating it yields CASSLEGGLGAEKLFF. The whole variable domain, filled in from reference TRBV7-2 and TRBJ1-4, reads GAGVSQSPSNKVTEKGKDVELRCDPISGHTALYWYRQSLGQGLEFLIYFQGNSAPDKSGLPSDRFSAERTGGSVSTLTIQRTQQEDSAVYLCASSLEGGLGAEKLFFGSGTQLSVL.

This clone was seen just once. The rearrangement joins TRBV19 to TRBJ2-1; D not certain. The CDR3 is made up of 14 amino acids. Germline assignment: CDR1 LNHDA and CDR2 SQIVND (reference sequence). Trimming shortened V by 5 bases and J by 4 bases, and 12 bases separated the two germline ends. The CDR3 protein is CASSSVTTYNEQFF. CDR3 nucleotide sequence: TGTGCCAGTAGTTCGGTAACTACTTACAATGAGCAGTTCTTC.

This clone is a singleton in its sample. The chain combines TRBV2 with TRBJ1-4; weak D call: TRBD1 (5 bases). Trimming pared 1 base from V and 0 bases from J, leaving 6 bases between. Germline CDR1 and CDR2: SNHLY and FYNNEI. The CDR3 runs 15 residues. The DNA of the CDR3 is TGTGCCAGCAGTGAAGTACAGGCAACTAATGAAAAACTGTTTTTT. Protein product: CASSEVQATNEKLFF.

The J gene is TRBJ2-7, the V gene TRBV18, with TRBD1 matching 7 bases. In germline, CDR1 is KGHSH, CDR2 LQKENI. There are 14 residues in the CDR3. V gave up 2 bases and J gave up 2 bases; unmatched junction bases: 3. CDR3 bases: TGTGCCAGCTCACCAGCAGGGGGAGCCTACGAGCAGTACTTC. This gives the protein CASSPAGGAYEQYF.

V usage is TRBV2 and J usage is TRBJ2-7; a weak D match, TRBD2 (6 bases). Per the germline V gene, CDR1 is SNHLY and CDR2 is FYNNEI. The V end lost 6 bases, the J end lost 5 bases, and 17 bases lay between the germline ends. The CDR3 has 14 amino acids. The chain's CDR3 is CASSRDGGVHEQYF. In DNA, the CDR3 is TGTGCCAGCAGCCGGGACGGGGGTGTGCACGAGCAGTACTTC.

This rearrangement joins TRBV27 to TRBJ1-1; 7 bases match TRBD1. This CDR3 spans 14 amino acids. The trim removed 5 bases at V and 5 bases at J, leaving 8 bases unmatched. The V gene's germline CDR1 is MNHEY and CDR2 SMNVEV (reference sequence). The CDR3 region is CASSIKTGMTEAFF. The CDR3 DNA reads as TGTGCCAGCAGTATAAAGACAGGGATGACTGAAGCTTTCTTT.

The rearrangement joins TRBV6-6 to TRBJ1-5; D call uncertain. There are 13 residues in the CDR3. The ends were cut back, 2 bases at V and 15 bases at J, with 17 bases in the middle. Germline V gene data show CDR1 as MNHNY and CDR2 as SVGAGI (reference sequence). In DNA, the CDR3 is TGTGCCAGCAGTTACGATCCGGCAGGAGGTTGGCATTTT. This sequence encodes CASSYDPAGGWHF.